The 30 T cell receptor beta chains listed next were all sequenced from one sample in a study of shared clonotypes between healthy human individuals. Generated by immunoSEQ multiplex PCR, the TCRdb table keeps only in-frame clones and is missing some. The sample yields some 380,000 clones, roughly 96% seen once. Material: memory CD8+ T cells sorted from blood. Subset specified: CD45RO+ cells pooled with CCR7-negative TemRA cells. These receptor sequences come from a man under 40 in good health.

The chain recombines TRBV28 with TRBJ2-7, with D unresolved. Looked up from germline, CDR1 is MDHEN and CDR2 is SYDVKM. The V end was cut by 2 bases, the J end by 2 bases, with 7 bases between. CDR3 length: 13 amino acids. The DNA of the CDR3 is TGTGCCAGCAGTTTAGGGCAGCCCTACGAGCAGTACTTC. Translating it yields CASSLGQPYEQYF. The full variable domain, with the rest looked up from reference TRBV28 and TRBJ2-7, is DVKVTQSSRYLVKRTGEKVFLECVQDMDHENMFWYRQDPGLGLRLIYFSYDVKMKEKGDIPEGYSVSREKKERFSLILESASTNQTSMYLCASSLGQPYEQYFGPGTRLTVT.

The rearrangement uses TRBV9 and TRBJ1-2, with D hard to call. The CDR3 contains 15 residues. V lost 0 bases and J 0 bases, leaving 9 bases between the germline ends. The germline V gene encodes CDR1 SGDLS and CDR2 YYNGEE. CDR3 DNA sequence: TGTGCCAGCAGCGTAGTGAGCACAGCTAACTATGGCTACACCTTC. Protein sequence: CASSVVSTANYGYTF.

The chain carries TRBV19 and TRBJ2-1; TRBD2 matches at 12 bases. Germline V gives CDR1 LNHDA, CDR2 SQIVND (reference sequence). The CDR3 has 16 residues. V trimming: 3 bases; J trimming: 7 bases; junction bases outside the gene matches: 7. The CDR3 sequence: CASSIGLAGGWNEQFF. CDR3 nucleotide sequence: TGTGCCAGTAGTATCGGGCTAGCGGGAGGGTGGAATGAGCAGTTCTTC.

The genes are TRBV5-1 and TRBJ2-4; no firm D call. The CDR3 is made up of 11 amino acids. Trimming shortened V by 8 bases and J by 2 bases, and 5 bases separated the two germline ends. CDR1 is SGHRS, CDR2 YFSETQ, per germline. In DNA form, the CDR3 reads TGCGCCAGTAGACCCAAAAACATTCAGTACTTC. Translating it yields CASRPKNIQYF.

This chain joins TRBV28 and TRBJ2-2, with 12 bases identical to TRBD2. This CDR3 comprises 14 residues. The ends lost 6 bases at V and 4 bases at J; junction bases unmatched: 0. Germline V lookup: CDR1 MDHEN, CDR2 SYDVKM. The CDR3 spells CASRTSGSTGELFF. In DNA, the CDR3 is TGTGCCAGCAGGACTAGCGGGAGCACCGGGGAGCTGTTTTTT.

This clone showed up just once. The genes are TRBV5-4 and TRBJ2-2, with 9 bases matching TRBD2. With V trimmed by 4 bases and J by 5 bases, 6 bases remained unmatched. This CDR3 spans 15 amino acids. CDR1 SGHNT and CDR2 YYREEE come from the germline V gene (reference sequence). CDR3 loop: CASSVAGVGTGELFF. In DNA form, the CDR3 reads TGTGCCAGCAGCGTAGCGGGGGTTGGGACCGGGGAGCTGTTTTTT. Looking up the rest from reference TRBV5-4 and TRBJ2-2 gives the full variable domain: ETGVTQSPTHLIKTRGQQVTLRCSSQSGHNTVSWYQQALGQGPQFIFQYYREEENGRGNFPPRFSGLQFPNYSSELNVNALELDDSALYLCASSVAGVGTGELFFGEGSRLTVL.

The V gene is TRBV5-4, the J gene TRBJ2-2; possibly TRBD2 for D (5 bases). The length of the CDR3 is 16 residues. Trimming cost V 4 bases and J 2 bases, with 15 bases left between them. Germline CDR1 and CDR2: SGHNT and YYREEE (reference sequence). CDR3 residues: CASSLRPEGNTGELFF. CDR3 nucleotides: TGTGCCAGCAGCCTCCGGCCAGAGGGCAACACCGGGGAGCTGTTTTTT.

The V gene is TRBV7-8, the J gene TRBJ1-2; 10 bases are shared with TRBD1. The CDR3 has 16 amino acids. CDR1 and CDR2 (germline): SGHVS, FQNEAQ. J lost 6 bases, V lost 5 bases, and 12 bases had no gene match. In DNA form, the CDR3 reads TGTGCCAGCAGCGAATACCGGGACAGGGGAGCGAATGGCTACACCTTC. Its protein is CASSEYRDRGANGYTF. Complete variable domain (other parts from reference TRBV7-8 and TRBJ1-2): GAGVSQSPRYKVAKRGQDVALRCDPISGHVSLFWYQQALGQGPEFLTYFQNEAQLDKSGLPSDRFFAERPEGSVSTLKIQRTQQEDSAVYLCASSEYRDRGANGYTFGSGTRLTVV.

This clone has a single count. The J gene is TRBJ2-2, the V gene TRBV25-1; possible D gene TRBD2, 5 bases. The V end lost 1 base, the J end lost 0 bases, and 9 bases lay between the germline ends. CDR3 size: 16 residues. The germline CDR1 and CDR2 sequences are MGHDK and SYGVNS. In DNA, the CDR3 is TGTGCCAGCAGTGAATTATGGGGAGCGAACACCGGGGAGCTGTTTTTT. Its protein is CASSELWGANTGELFF.

This clone was recorded only once. Relative to the germline gene, one junction end is altered; a read error may explain this. The chain combines TRBV28 with TRBJ1-4; TRBD1 aligns across 7 bases. The CDR3 has 12 amino acids. Germline CDR1 and CDR2: MDHEN and SYDVKM. The CDR3, as DNA: TGTGCCAGCAGTTGGACAGGTCAACGGTCGAATTTT. Translation gives CASSWTGQRSNF.

The chain employs TRBV7-2 and TRBJ1-4; D uncertain. The germline CDR1 and CDR2 sequences are SGHTA and FQGNSA. The V gene lost 5 bases and the J gene lost 4 bases, with 11 bases spanning the gap. CDR3 length: 14 amino acids. The CDR3 reads CASSRVGYNEKLFF. The CDR3 DNA follows: TGTGCCAGCAGCCGAGTCGGTTATAATGAAAAACTGTTTTTT. The full variable domain, in which reference TRBV7-2 and TRBJ1-4 provide the parts outside the CDR3, is GAGVSQSPSNKVTEKGKDVELRCDPISGHTALYWYRQSLGQGLEFLIYFQGNSAPDKSGLPSDRFSAERTGGSVSTLTIQRTQQEDSAVYLCASSRVGYNEKLFFGSGTQLSVL.

The CDR3 bases are TGTGCCAGTAGTATACTAGCGGGAGGGCCCGAGCAGTACTTC. Translated: CASSILAGGPEQYF. This chain uses TRBV19 with TRBJ2-7; 12 positions match TRBD2. The CDR3 consists of 14 residues. The V segment lost 2 bases and the J segment 6 bases; nucleotides outside the gene matches: 2. Germline loops: CDR1 LNHDA, CDR2 SQIVND (reference sequence). Based on the CDR3 plus reference TRBV19 and TRBJ2-7, the full variable domain is DGGITQSPKYLFRKEGQNVTLSCEQNLNHDAMYWYRQDPGQGLRLIYYSQIVNDFQKGDIAEGYSVSREKKESFPLTVTSAQKNPTAFYLCASSILAGGPEQYFGPGTRLTVT.

The genes are TRBV10-1 and TRBJ2-3, with 13 nucleotides matching TRBD2. Germline assignment: CDR1 WNHNN and CDR2 SYGVQD (reference sequence). The CDR3 covers 15 residues. The V segment lost 4 bases and the J segment 8 bases; nucleotides outside the gene matches: 6. The CDR3 nucleotides read TGCGCCAGCAGTGCCGGGACTAGCGGGATCGGTACGCAGTATTTT. It is translated as CASSAGTSGIGTQYF.

The chain is built from TRBV5-1 and TRBJ2-3, with a weak D call TRBD2 (6 bases). The CDR3 is 17 amino acids. Germline CDR1 reads SGHRS; CDR2 reads YFSETQ. Trimming removed 0 bases at V and 2 bases at J, with 16 bases between. CDR3 DNA sequence: TGCGCCAGCAGCTTGGGTAGCACGGGAGCATTCACAGATACGCAGTATTTT. Amino acids: CASSLGSTGAFTDTQYF.

This chain links TRBV4-2 with TRBJ1-3; maybe TRBD1 (5 bases). There are 12 residues in the CDR3. V lost 3 bases and J 5 bases, leaving 5 bases between the germline ends. Germline V gene lookup returns CDR1 LGHNA and CDR2 YNFKEQ. Here the CDR3 reads CASSQDRNTIYF. For the CDR3, the DNA is TGTGCCAGCAGCCAGGACAGAAACACCATATATTTT.

This rearrangement joins TRBV7-9 to TRBJ2-5; D possibly corresponds to TRBD2 (5 bases). This CDR3 has 12 amino acids. In germline, CDR1 is SEHNR, CDR2 FQNEAQ (reference sequence). The germline V and J ends were trimmed by 7 bases and 1 base, with 7 bases remaining between them. The CDR3 region is CASTEGQETQYF. CDR3 nucleotide sequence: TGTGCCAGCACCGAGGGCCAAGAGACCCAGTACTTC.

DNA of the CDR3: TGTGCCAGCAGTGACAGCCGAGGGTACGAGCAGTACTTC. As protein: CASSDSRGYEQYF. The J gene is TRBJ2-7, the V gene TRBV6-6; D might be TRBD1 or TRBD2, each matching 5 bases. Germline loops: CDR1 MNHNY, CDR2 SVGAGI (reference sequence). The V end was cut by 5 bases, the J end by 4 bases, with 12 bases between. The CDR3 has 13 amino acids.

This clone appeared a few times. The genes are TRBV7-2 and TRBJ2-7; D is ambiguous. This CDR3 is 12 amino acids long. Trimming took 2 bases from V and 3 from J, leaving 5 bases between them. The germline V gene has CDR1 SGHTA and CDR2 FQGNSA. CDR3 protein: CASSLYLYEQYF. CDR3 nucleotide sequence: TGTGCCAGCAGCTTATACCTCTACGAGCAGTACTTC.

This chain connects TRBV5-6 to TRBJ2-3, with no clear D. The CDR3 has 14 residues. Germline CDR1 reads SGHDT; CDR2 reads YYEEEE. V was cut by 1 base and J by 4 bases, with 10 bases left in between. The CDR3 bases are TGTGCCAGCAGCTTGAGAGGTTCCGCAGATACGCAGTATTTT. This gives the protein CASSLRGSADTQYF.

The chain carries TRBV4-1 and TRBJ2-4, with TRBD2 matching over 7 bases. Looked up from germline, CDR1 is MGHRA and CDR2 is YSYEKL. The V segment lost 4 bases and the J segment 3 bases; nucleotides outside the gene matches: 6. CDR3 length equals 15 residues. CDR3 loop: CASSPGLLVKNIQYF. DNA for the CDR3: TGCGCCAGCAGCCCGGGACTATTGGTCAAAAACATTCAGTACTTC.

The chain has TRBV5-4 and TRBJ2-1; 10 bases match TRBD2. CDR3 size: 16 residues. Losses at the gene ends were 0 bases for V and 8 bases for J; bases not matched to a gene: 8. Looked up from germline, CDR1 is SGHNT and CDR2 is YYREEE (reference sequence). The CDR3 region has the DNA TGTGCCAGCAGCTTGGCCGGGGGGACTAGCGTTGATGAGCAGTTCTTC. This encodes CASSLAGGTSVDEQFF.

The rearrangement links TRBV23-1 to TRBJ2-7, with D possibly matching TRBD1 (5 bases). TRBV23-1 is classed as an ORF, of uncertain function. This CDR3 region has 17 residues. Trimming took 0 bases from V and 2 from J, leaving 17 bases between them. CDR3 in DNA: TGCGCCAGCAGTCAATCCCCCCGACAGCGCCACCCCTACGAGCAGTACTTC. This codes for CASSQSPRQRHPYEQYF.

The rearrangement uses TRBV5-1 and TRBJ1-2; TRBD1 agrees at 9 bases. Trimming removed 4 bases from V and 6 bases from J; junction bases left unmatched: 4. This CDR3 spans 13 amino acids. Germline V gene data show CDR1 as SGHRS and CDR2 as YFSETQ. CDR3 in DNA: TGCGCCAGCAGCGTCGGGACAGGGAATGGCTACACCTTC. Its translation: CASSVGTGNGYTF.

The rearrangement uses TRBV28 and TRBJ2-2, with D maybe TRBD2 (6 bases). This CDR3 spans 15 amino acids. CDR1 and CDR2 (germline): MDHEN, SYDVKM. V lost 5 bases and J 2 bases, leaving 12 bases between the germline ends. CDR3 sequence reads: CASSPGLVNTGELFF. As DNA, the CDR3 is TGTGCCAGCAGTCCGGGACTCGTAAACACCGGGGAGCTGTTTTTT.

This chain joins TRBV28 and TRBJ2-4; D remains ambiguous. This CDR3 comprises 14 residues. Germline values: CDR1 MDHEN, CDR2 SYDVKM. Trimming removed 3 bases from V and 4 bases from J, with 10 bases in between. The CDR3 nucleotides are TGTGCCAGCAGTTTGCGACCGGCTAAAAACATTCAGTACTTC. Translating gives CASSLRPAKNIQYF.

This clone occurred once. The chain employs TRBV7-2 and TRBJ2-3; D call uncertain. The CDR3 sequence is 14 residues long. V shed 1 base and J shed 1 base, with 6 bases lying between them. Germline V gives CDR1 SGHTA, CDR2 FQGNSA. The CDR3 coding sequence is TGTGCCAGCAGCTTAGACGGTGGCACAGATACGCAGTATTTT. This encodes CASSLDGGTDTQYF.

The chain uses TRBV28 and TRBJ2-7, with TRBD2 matching over 8 bases. Unmatched junction bases numbered 10, after V lost 3 bases and J lost 3 bases. Germline lookup yields CDR1 MDHEN and CDR2 SYDVKM. CDR3 length: 16 residues. As DNA, the CDR3 is TGTGCCAGCAGTTTTCCCAGCGGGAGCGGTCGCTACGAGCAGTACTTC. Protein: CASSFPSGSGRYEQYF. The full variable domain, its missing parts supplied by reference TRBV28 and TRBJ2-7, is DVKVTQSSRYLVKRTGEKVFLECVQDMDHENMFWYRQDPGLGLRLIYFSYDVKMKEKGDIPEGYSVSREKKERFSLILESASTNQTSMYLCASSFPSGSGRYEQYFGPGTRLTVT.

The V call is TRBV6-1, the J call TRBJ1-5, with D perhaps TRBD1 (6 bases). Per the germline V gene, CDR1 is MNHNS and CDR2 is SASEGT. This CDR3 region has 15 residues. V was trimmed by 0 bases and J by 7 bases, leaving 13 bases between them. The CDR3 sequence: CASSEARGARQPQHF. The CDR3 coding sequence is TGTGCCAGCAGTGAAGCGCGGGGGGCAAGGCAGCCCCAGCATTTT.

J is TRBJ1-2 and V is TRBV13; 8 positions agree with TRBD1. The ends lost 5 bases at V and 8 bases at J; junction bases unmatched: 7. The CDR3 covers 13 residues. The germline V gene has CDR1 PRHDT and CDR2 FYEKMQ (reference sequence). This CDR3 reads CASSTRQGQGYTF. CDR3 nucleotide sequence: TGTGCCAGCAGCACCCGACAGGGGCAGGGCTACACCTTC.

This chain joins TRBV4-1 and TRBJ2-6; 8 bases align to TRBD1. V lost 2 bases, J lost 1 base, and 13 bases stayed unmatched. Germline CDR1 MGHRA, CDR2 YSYEKL. The CDR3 covers 20 residues. CDR3 protein: CASSQKRPGQAYSGANVLTF. The CDR3 DNA reads TGCGCCAGCAGCCAAAAACGACCGGGACAGGCTTATTCTGGGGCCAACGTCCTGACTTTC.